One and the same sample provided the 10 T cell receptor beta chains below, sequenced in a study of blood T cell repertoires in COVID-19. TCRdb keeps only in-frame clones here, not all; method: immunoSEQ multiplex PCR. The sample yields approximately 200,000 clones, roughly 90% seen once. Sequencing was done on a sample of PBMCs or T cells enriched from blood (not recorded which). The source is a man aged 18 to 30 with acute COVID-19.

This clone was picked up one time. This chain joins TRBV7-8 and TRBJ2-7; 15 nucleotides match TRBD2. V lost 5 bases, J lost 2 bases, and 10 bases stayed unmatched. CDR1 SGHVS and CDR2 FQNEAQ come from the germline V gene. The CDR3 consists of 18 residues. The CDR3 DNA is TGTGCCAGCAGCCTAGGACTAGCGGGAGGGCAGAATCCCTACGAGCAGTACTTC. It specifies CASSLGLAGGQNPYEQYF.

The CDR3 here is CASSVSGEPSYEQYF. Here the CDR3 DNA reads TGTGCCAGCAGCGTCAGCGGGGAGCCCTCCTACGAGCAGTACTTC. The genes are TRBV9 and TRBJ2-7; the match to TRBD2 covers 7 bases. With V trimmed by 2 bases and J by 0 bases, 5 bases remained unmatched. Germline assignment: CDR1 SGDLS and CDR2 YYNGEE. This CDR3 is 15 amino acids long.

This clone was observed a single time. The J gene is TRBJ1-1, the V gene TRBV4-2, with TRBD1 matching 10 bases. The V gene's germline CDR1 is LGHNA and CDR2 YNFKEQ. J lost 0 bases, V lost 0 bases, and 7 bases had no gene match. The CDR3 spans 18 residues. The CDR3 DNA is TGTGCCAGCAGCCAAGAACCCCGGACAGGGGGACTGAACACTGAAGCTTTCTTT. Its protein is CASSQEPRTGGLNTEAFF.

The chain is built from TRBV10-1 and TRBJ2-1; TRBD2 agrees at 7 bases. This CDR3 has 13 amino acids. Germline CDR1 WNHNN, CDR2 SYGVQD (reference sequence). The V segment lost 5 bases and the J segment 9 bases; nucleotides outside the gene matches: 7. CDR3 loop: CASSLADSGEQFF. CDR3 coding DNA: TGCGCCAGCAGTCTAGCGGACTCGGGTGAGCAGTTCTTC.

The rearrangement joins TRBV5-1 to TRBJ2-3; 16 nucleotides line up with TRBD2. From germline, CDR1 is SGHRS and CDR2 YFSETQ. This CDR3 has 18 residues. The V segment lost 4 bases and the J segment 3 bases; nucleotides outside the gene matches: 8. This chain's CDR3 is CASSLGTSGRAGTDTQYF. In nucleotides, the CDR3 is TGCGCCAGCAGCCTAGGGACTAGCGGGAGGGCCGGTACAGATACGCAGTATTTT.

This chain links TRBV28 with TRBJ2-6, with a possible D match to TRBD2 (5 bases). The CDR3 extends over 16 amino acids. Germline lookup yields CDR1 MDHEN and CDR2 SYDVKM. Trimming left V 8 bases short and J 0 bases short, with 14 bases between. This chain's CDR3 is CASYTVGSSGANVLTF. CDR3 nucleotide sequence: TGTGCCAGCTACACGGTGGGGAGCTCTGGGGCCAACGTCCTGACTTTC.

This sequence joins TRBV27 and TRBJ1-5; 7 bases align to TRBD1. In germline, CDR1 is MNHEY, CDR2 SMNVEV (reference sequence). With V trimmed by 4 bases and J by 4 bases, 4 bases remained unmatched. CDR3 length equals 14 residues. In DNA form, the CDR3 reads TGTGCCAGCAGTTGGACAGGACAAAATCAGCCCCAGCATTTT. Translation: CASSWTGQNQPQHF.

The chain has TRBV6-5 and TRBJ2-5; possible D gene TRBD2, 5 bases. The V and J ends lost 3 bases and 9 bases respectively, with 14 bases between them. CDR1 and CDR2 from the germline V gene are MNHEY and SVGAGI. The CDR3 has 13 residues. The CDR3 nucleotides read TGTGCCAGCAGTTATGGGAGTCAAGGGTCCCAGTACTTC. It specifies CASSYGSQGSQYF.

The chain links TRBV7-3 to TRBJ2-3; 7 bases match TRBD1. Germline values: CDR1 SGHTA, CDR2 FQGTGA. The ends lost 6 bases at V and 6 bases at J; junction bases unmatched: 12. The CDR3 runs to 15 residues. CDR3: CASSPGDSVRDTQYF. The DNA of the CDR3 is TGTGCCAGCAGTCCCGGGGACAGCGTGAGGGATACGCAGTATTTT.

This chain joins TRBV4-1 and TRBJ2-5; 10 bases match TRBD2. V was pared by 0 bases and J by 4 bases, with 8 bases of the junction left unmatched. The CDR3 covers 17 residues. Germline V gene sequence: CDR1 MGHRA, CDR2 YSYEKL. The CDR3 DNA is TGCGCCAGCAGCCAAGATATCCTAGCGGGAGTACGAGAGACCCAGTACTTC. It translates to CASSQDILAGVRETQYF.